The following is a TCR beta chain sequence with its context. Its matching antigen is unknown. These data are taken from a study of cytomegalovirus exposure and HLA in healthy donors. Broader study findings: The study recorded over 150 TCR beta chains that were cytomegalovirus-associated. Sequencing likely generated an artifact that appeared as a cluster of highly shared sequence variants. For most subjects, TCR beta sequences were reported to predict HLA-A and HLA-B alleles with accuracy.

In nominal health when sampled, donors likely had unrecorded immune exposures nonetheless. Primers included in the PCR were 60 Vbeta and 13 Jbeta primers. The method was immunoSEQ multiplex PCR; TCRdb's version includes in-frame clones alone and lacks a portion of them. Of about 65,000 clones in the sample, roughly 80% were seen once. Sequences were obtained from PBMCs. The origin of this receptor is a girl between 5 and 17 years old in good health and CMV-seropositive.

The CDR3 spells CASSLGSGAGYNEQFF. CDR3 coding DNA: TGTGCCAGCAGCTTAGGAAGCGGGGCCGGGTACAATGAGCAGTTCTTC. The chain recombines TRBV11-3 with TRBJ2-1; 7 bases match TRBD2. CDR1 SGHNT and CDR2 YENEEA come from the germline V gene. Losses at the gene ends were 1 base for V and 4 bases for J; bases not matched to a gene: 7. This CDR3 region has 16 residues.